These T cell receptor beta chains were read from a single sample in a study of control samples from healthy donors and cancer patients. The table came from immunoSEQ multiplex PCR; TCRdb's copy has only in-frame clones and leaves some out. The sample comprises 150,000 to 200,000 clones, roughly 92% of which are singletons, and less than 0.75% rests with the top ten. Sequenced material: blood. These receptors were obtained from a woman aged 30 to 39 in good health. Both conserved end residues are part of each CDR3. The D gene is left open where the match is weak. Size tells how often a clone was seen (once, few, many) or the class of an expanded clone, and some rows leave it out.

TRBV7-8,TRBD2,16,TRBJ2-3,-,TGTGCCAGCAGCGCGCGACTAGCGGGAGGCACAGATACGCAGTATTTT,CASSARLAGGTDTQYF
TRBV28,-,15,TRBJ1-2,-,TGTGCCAGCACCGACGCGGGGGCCCTTAACTATGGCTACACCTTC,CASTDAGALNYGYTF
TRBV6-5,-,11,TRBJ1-2,-,TGTGCCAGCCGATCAGGTGGTGGCTACACCTTC,CASRSGGGYTF
TRBV27,TRBD2,15,TRBJ2-1,-,TGTGCCAGCAGTTCGACTAGCGGGAGGTTCCATGAGCAGTTCTTC,CASSSTSGRFHEQFF
TRBV27,TRBD1,16,TRBJ1-5,-,TGTGCCAGCAGTTTGGACCCCCAGGGGGGCAATCAGCCCCAGCATTTT,CASSLDPQGGNQPQHF
TRBV19,-,13,TRBJ2-1,-,TGTGCCACCCAGACTACCAACGGCAATGAGCAGTTCTTC,CATQTTNGNEQFF
TRBV27,-,15,TRBJ2-7,-,TGTGCCAGCTCCACCTCCGGGCCTCCGTCCTACGAGCAGTACTTC,CASSTSGPPSYEQYF
TRBV28,TRBD1,15,TRBJ1-5,-,TGTGCCAGCAGCCCGGGTACAGGGGCGTTTCAGCCCCAGCATTTT,CASSPGTGAFQPQHF
TRBV5-5,-,16,TRBJ1-4,-,TGTGCCAGCAGCTTGGGTCTCCAGGCAACTAATGAAAAACTGTTTTTT,CASSLGLQATNEKLFF
TRBV6-6,TRBD1,15,TRBJ2-1,-,TGTGCCAGCAGTCACTCACGGGACAGAGACAATGAGCAGTTCTTC,CASSHSRDRDNEQFF
TRBV28,TRBD2,13,TRBJ2-1,-,TGTGCCAGCAGGCCTAGCGGGCTCGATGAGCAGTTCTTC,CASRPSGLDEQFF
TRBV6-2/TRBV6-3,-,16,TRBJ2-1,once,TGTGCCAGCAGTTACGAGGAGAGAGCTTATTACAATGAGCAGTTCTTC,CASSYEERAYYNEQFF
TRBV30,-,11,TRBJ2-7,-,TGTGCCTGGCAGACGGGGGTCGAGCAGTACTTC,CAWQTGVEQYF
TRBV18,TRBD1,16,TRBJ2-7,-,TGTGCCAGCTCACATGCTGACAGGGGGATCAGTCGGGAGCAGTACTTC,CASSHADRGISREQYF
TRBV5-6,TRBD1,15,TRBJ2-3,-,TGTGCCAGCAGTCTCCTGACAGGGAGTCTAGATACGCAGTATTTT,CASSLLTGSLDTQYF
TRBV4-1,-,15,TRBJ1-5,few,TGCGCCAGCAGCCAAGGCGGCCGTAGCAATCAGCCCCAGCATTTT,CASSQGGRSNQPQHF
TRBV7-9,TRBD2,19,TRBJ2-2,-,TGTGCCAGCAGCTCGTCCACTCGGAGTTTTGCGGGAGAGGTCGGGGAGCTGTTTTTT,CASSSSTRSFAGEVGELFF
TRBV6-1,TRBD2,16,TRBJ2-3,-,TGTGCCAGCAGTGGAGGACTAGCGGGGATCACAGATACGCAGTATTTT,CASSGGLAGITDTQYF
TRBV7-3,TRBD1,18,TRBJ2-2,once,TGTGCCAGCAGCTTAACCGGCCCGGGACAGGGGGAGGCCGGGGAGCTGTTTTTT,CASSLTGPGQGEAGELFF
TRBV7-3,TRBD2,15,TRBJ2-3,-,TGTGCCAGCAGCTTAACAGGGAGGGGCACAGATACGCAGTATTTT,CASSLTGRGTDTQYF
TRBV5-1,TRBD1,14,TRBJ1-2,-,TGCGCCAGCAGCCCCTCGACAGGGGGCTATGGCTACACCTTC,CASSPSTGGYGYTF
TRBV24-1,TRBD1,12,TRBJ1-2,-,TGTGCCACCAGTACAGGGGGCTATGGCTACACCTTC,CATSTGGYGYTF
TRBV6-1,-,15,TRBJ2-5,-,TGTGCCAGCAGTGAGAGGAGGGGACAACCGCAGACCCAGTACTTC,CASSERRGQPQTQYF
TRBV4-2,TRBD2,16,TRBJ2-7,-,TGTGCCAGCAGCCCCAGGCAGCTAGCGGGAGAGTACGAGCAGTACTTC,CASSPRQLAGEYEQYF
TRBV10-3,-,14,TRBJ2-7,-,TGTGCCATCAGTGAGGCAGGGGAAGGCTACGAGCAGTACTTC,CAISEAGEGYEQYF
TRBV10-3,-,13,TRBJ2-7,-,TGTGCCATCACGTCGGGTTATACCTACGAGCAGTACTTC,CAITSGYTYEQYF
TRBV28,-,15,TRBJ1-5,few,TGTGCCAGCACTTTGGGGGGTAATAGCAATCAGCCCCAGCATTTT,CASTLGGNSNQPQHF
TRBV24-1,-,14,TRBJ1-5,-,TGTGCCACCAGTGATTTAGGGATGAGTCAGCCCCAGCATTTT,CATSDLGMSQPQHF
TRBV11-3,-,13,TRBJ1-1,-,TGTGCCAGCAGTTGGACGGTTAACGCTGAAGCTTTCTTT,CASSWTVNAEAFF
TRBV20-1,TRBD2,16,TRBJ2-5,-,TGCAGTGCTAGTAGTCGTGGTAGCGGGTTGGCAGAGACCCAGTACTTC,CSASSRGSGLAETQYF
TRBV24-1,-,13,TRBJ2-1,-,TGTGCCACCAGTGATCTGACTAGTGTTGAGCAGTTCTTC,CATSDLTSVEQFF
TRBV7-9,-,18,TRBJ2-6,-,TGTGCCAGCAGCTTAGGGAAAATCAGGGGTTCGGGGGCCAACGTCCTGACTTTC,CASSLGKIRGSGANVLTF
TRBV4-1,TRBD2,14,TRBJ2-3,-,TGCGCCAGCGGTCCAGCGGGGGACTCAGATACGCAGTATTTT,CASGPAGDSDTQYF
TRBV29-1,TRBD1,13,TRBJ2-3,-,TGCAGCGTTGAGGGACAGGTCTCAGATACGCAGTATTTT,CSVEGQVSDTQYF
TRBV28,-,14,TRBJ1-2,once,TGTGCCAGCAGTTTCGATGGGACGGCCCATGGCTACACCTTC,CASSFDGTAHGYTF
TRBV10-3,-,13,TRBJ1-2,-,TGTGCCATCAGTGCGGACAGAGACTATGGCTACACCTTC,CAISADRDYGYTF
TRBV27,TRBD1,13,TRBJ1-1,-,TGTGCCAGCAGTTCCAGGGGGAGCACTGAAGCTTTCTTT,CASSSRGSTEAFF
TRBV14,-,13,TRBJ1-1,-,TGTGCCAGCAGCCCTGCGGGTCGCCACAGGGCTTTCTTT,CASSPAGRHRAFF
TRBV6-2/TRBV6-3,-,14,TRBJ1-5,-,TGTGCCAGCAGTTACGGCGGGACGAACAGGCCCCAGCATTTT,CASSYGGTNRPQHF
TRBV14,-,15,TRBJ2-1,once,TGTGCCAGCAGCCAAGACCAGAGCTCCTACAATGAGCAGTTCTTC,CASSQDQSSYNEQFF
TRBV7-2,-,14,TRBJ1-1,once,TGTGCCAGCAGACAGGGATTCATGAACACTGAAGCTTTCTTT,CASRQGFMNTEAFF
TRBV4-1,TRBD1,16,TRBJ2-7,-,TGCGCCAGCAGCCTACCTGGGACAGCAAGCTCCTACGAGCAGTACTTC,CASSLPGTASSYEQYF
TRBV3-1/TRBV3-2,-,15,TRBJ1-4,-,TGTGCCAGCAGCCAAGCCGGAGGGAATAATGAAAAACTGTTTTTT,CASSQAGGNNEKLFF
TRBV29-1,-,14,TRBJ1-1,-,TGCAGCGTTTGGAGGGCAAGGGGGAACACTGAAGCTTTCTTT,CSVWRARGNTEAFF
TRBV13,-,14,TRBJ1-6,-,TGTGCCAGCAGAGACAGCTCCTATAATTCACCCCTCCACTTT,CASRDSSYNSPLHF
TRBV7-2,-,14,TRBJ2-3,-,TGTGCCAGCAGCTTCGGGGGAACCGGGGCTACGCAGTATTTT,CASSFGGTGATQYF
TRBV10-3,-,14,TRBJ2-1,-,TGTGCCATCAGTGGACTAGGGGAGAGCAATGAGCAGTTCTTC,CAISGLGESNEQFF
TRBV5-4,-,16,TRBJ2-3,-,TGTGCCAGCAGCTCATCTAGCGCGAGGAGCACAGATACGCAGTATTTT,CASSSSSARSTDTQYF
TRBV6-5,-,16,TRBJ2-3,-,TGTGCCAGCAGTTATGGGTCGGTAATTGCCACAGATACGCAGTATTTT,CASSYGSVIATDTQYF
TRBV27,TRBD1,17,TRBJ2-3,-,TGTGCCAGCACGGAACATCCCGGACAGGCTAGCACAGATACGCAGTATTTT,CASTEHPGQASTDTQYF